Each of the 19 T cell receptor beta chains below was sequenced from the same sample in a study of regulatory T cells in long-lasting Graves disease. Indicated time point: newly diagnosed GD, antithyroid drugs for less than 3 months. Generation of the TCR library employed RNA extracted from PBMCs. The authors built TCR beta libraries using iRepertoire HTBI primers and Arm-PCR of CDR3 regions. TCRdb itself ran the multiplex PCR reads through MiXCR, one entry per CDR3 protein. In the table there are 410,000 or so distinct CDR3 sequences, under 15% of which are singletons. Separately, the same data were catalogued under a study of T cells in Graves' hyperthyroidism and ophthalmopathy.

Sequenced here: peripheral blood mononuclear cells (PBMCs), sampled at new diagnosis, from a patient treated with antithyroid drugs. Receptor source: a woman aged 30 to 39 with Graves disease.

This clonotype occurred many times. V gene TRBV20-1 combines with J gene TRBJ1-2, with unresolved D. Trimming stripped 0 bases from V and 4 bases from J, with 12 bases between. CDR1 and CDR2 (germline): DFQATT, SNEGSKA (reference sequence). This CDR3 has 14 residues. CDR3 in amino acids: CSARDPAASYGYTF. The CDR3 nucleotides are TGCAGTGCTAGAGATCCGGCAGCTTCCTATGGCTACACCTTC.

The rearrangement uses TRBV11-2 and TRBJ2-1, with 9 bases aligning to TRBD2. The CDR3 runs to 16 residues. V lost 1 base, J lost 5 bases, and 6 bases stayed unmatched. The germline V gene encodes CDR1 SGHAT and CDR2 FQNNGV. As DNA, the CDR3 is TGTGCCAGCAGCTTAGGGACTAGCGAGAAAAACAATGAGCAGTTCTTC. As protein: CASSLGTSEKNNEQFF.

This clonotype has a count of ten or more. The chain is built from TRBV12-3 or TRBV12-4 and TRBJ2-5; no definite D call. There are 14 residues in the CDR3. Trimming removed 5 bases from V and 1 base from J, with 11 bases in between. The CDR3: CASSRGSFQETQYF. The CDR3 DNA is TGTGCCAGCAGTAGAGGAAGTTTCCAAGAGACCCAGTACTTC.

In this sample, this clonotype turned up many times. The V gene is TRBV3-1, the J gene TRBJ1-3, with D possibly being TRBD1 (6 bases). Trimming left V 5 bases short and J 9 bases short, with 11 bases between. Germline V gene lookup returns CDR1 LGHDT and CDR2 YNNKEL (reference sequence). The CDR3 totals 12 residues. As DNA, the CDR3 is TGTGCCAGCAGCAAACGGGGGCTCACCATATATTTT. Its translation: CASSKRGLTIYF.

This chain connects TRBV20-1 to TRBJ2-7; tentatively, D is TRBD2 (6 bases). V lost 6 bases and J 1 base, leaving 19 bases between the germline ends. Per the germline V gene, CDR1 is DFQATT and CDR2 is SNEGSKA (reference sequence). The CDR3 consists of 15 residues. In DNA, the CDR3 is TGCAGTGCCCCTTCTGGGGGGAGCTATTCCTACGAGCAGTACTTC. Protein sequence: CSAPSGGSYSYEQYF.

Worth noting for this clonotype: This CDR3 fails to terminate in the conserved phenylalanine or tryptophan, so it likely reflects a read error. V gene TRBV7-2 combines with J gene TRBJ2-1, with 14 bases aligning to TRBD2. Trimming took 5 bases from V and 7 from J; bases not matched to a gene: 10. The V gene's germline CDR1 is SGHTA and CDR2 FQGNSA. The CDR3 totals 17 residues. CDR3 DNA sequence: TGTGCCAGCAGCCCCCATCAGGGACTAGCGGGAGTTAATGAGCAGTTCCTC. Amino acid sequence: CASSPHQGLAGVNEQFL.

This clonotype was seen ten or more times. V gene TRBV7-8 combines with J gene TRBJ2-1; weak D call: TRBD2 (5 bases). The CDR3 is 15 amino acids. Germline lookup yields CDR1 SGHVS and CDR2 FQNEAQ. V dropped 5 bases and J dropped 5 bases, with 16 bases sitting between them. The CDR3 DNA reads as TGTGCCAGCAGCCCAAATAGGCTAGCCCACAATGAGCAGTTCTTC. The encoded protein is CASSPNRLAHNEQFF.

In this sample, this clonotype turned up many times. This chain joins TRBV30 and TRBJ2-2; a possible D gene is TRBD2 (6 bases). The CDR3 covers 14 residues. Trimming removed 7 bases at V and 5 bases at J, with 17 bases between. The germline gives CDR1 GTSNPN, CDR2 SVGIG (reference sequence). CDR3 nucleotide sequence: TGTGCCTTCAAGACTAGTTGGGTTACCGGGGAGCTGTTTTTT. Amino acids: CAFKTSWVTGELFF. The whole variable domain, filled in from reference TRBV30 and TRBJ2-2, reads SQTIHQWPATLVQPVGSPLSLECTVEGTSNPNLYWYRQAAGRGLQLLFYSVGIGQISSEVPQNLSASRPQDRQFILSSKKLLLSDSGFYLCAFKTSWVTGELFFGEGSRLTVL.

Many counts were recorded for this clonotype. This chain uses TRBV6-1 with TRBJ2-7, with 9 bases identical to TRBD2. This CDR3 is 15 amino acids long. Germline CDR1 reads MNHNS; CDR2 reads SASEGT. V gave up 6 bases and J gave up 6 bases; unmatched junction bases: 12. This CDR3 is CASSLPRGLAGEQYF. CDR3 nucleotide sequence: TGTGCCAGCAGCCTACCGAGGGGACTAGCCGGCGAGCAGTACTTC.

This clonotype was detected a few times. Germline is not matched at one junction end, which may reflect a read error. The chain joins TRBV29-1 to TRBJ1-2; D perhaps matches TRBD1 (5 bases). CDR1 is SQVTM and CDR2 is ANQGSEA in the germline V gene. The CDR3 has 13 residues. This chain's CDR3 is CSGEEWGSYGYTF. In DNA form, the CDR3 reads TGCAGCGGTGAAGAATGGGGCTCCTATGGCTACACCTTC.

The V call is TRBV19, the J call TRBJ2-1; D unclear. Germline-derived CDR1 and CDR2 are LNHDA and SQIVND (reference sequence). The CDR3 length is 11 residues. The V gene lost 2 bases and the J gene lost 12 bases, with 8 bases spanning the gap. CDR3 amino acids: CASSIQAVQFF. CDR3 DNA: TGTGCCAGTAGTATACAGGCGGTGCAGTTCTTC.

In this sample, this clonotype turned up many times. The rearrangement uses TRBV3-1 and TRBJ2-7; D perhaps matches TRBD1 (5 bases). Between the trimmed V and J ends, which lost 4 bases and 6 bases, there was a span of 10 bases. The V gene's germline CDR1 is LGHDT and CDR2 YNNKEL (reference sequence). This CDR3 spans 12 amino acids. For the CDR3, the DNA is TGTGCCAGCAGCCTCCAGGGCACCGAGCAGTACTTC. It specifies CASSLQGTEQYF.

The gene calls are TRBV7-9 and TRBJ1-5; 8 nucleotides line up with TRBD1. CDR1 and CDR2 from the germline V gene are SEHNR and FQNEAQ (reference sequence). With V trimmed by 4 bases and J by 7 bases, 9 bases remained unmatched. The CDR3 contains 15 residues. CDR3 sequence (DNA): TGTGCCAGCAGCTCCGGACAGGGCTCGGGCCAGCCCCAGCATTTT. It is translated as CASSSGQGSGQPQHF.

V is TRBV10-2 and J is TRBJ2-5, with 7 bases fitting TRBD2. The ends lost 6 bases at V and 5 bases at J; junction bases unmatched: 6. The germline gives CDR1 WSHSY, CDR2 SAAADI. This CDR3 has 13 residues. CDR3 residues: CASSGLDGETQYF. The CDR3 DNA reads TGCGCCAGCAGCGGACTAGATGGTGAGACCCAGTACTTC.

This clonotype has a count of ten or more. The J gene is TRBJ2-5, the V gene TRBV6-2 or TRBV6-3, with 8 nucleotides matching TRBD2. Trimming took 6 bases from V and 6 from J; bases not matched to a gene: 9. Germline V CDR1 and CDR2: MNHEY, SVGEGT. This CDR3 is built from 14 residues. The CDR3 sequence is CASSASREGKTQYF. The CDR3 DNA sequence: TGTGCCAGCAGCGCCAGTCGGGAGGGGAAGACCCAGTACTTC.

The sample holds many counts of this clonotype. The V and J genes are TRBV24-1 and TRBJ2-3; 12 nucleotides align to TRBD2. The CDR3 runs to 16 residues. J gave up 9 bases and V 0 bases, and 6 bases lay outside the gene matches. Germline-derived CDR1 and CDR2 are KGHDR and SFDVKD. CDR3 nucleotides: TGTGCCACCAGTGATTTGCGACTAGCGGGAGCAGGAACGCAGTATTTT. Its protein is CATSDLRLAGAGTQYF.

Details on this clonotype: This may stem from a read error, because a much larger clone lies one nucleotide away. The chain combines TRBV28 with TRBJ2-1; no clear D gene. V was shortened by 5 bases and J by 10 bases, with 15 bases between the two germline ends. Germline CDR1 MDHEN, CDR2 SYDVKM. The CDR3 is made up of 13 amino acids. The CDR3 here is CASSLGGNYEQFF. Written as DNA, the CDR3 is TGTGCCAGCAGTCTAGGCGGAAACTACGAGCAGTTCTTC.

In its sample, this clonotype was seen many times. The chain links TRBV5-1 to TRBJ2-3; D may be TRBD2 (5 bases). Per the germline V gene, CDR1 is SGHRS and CDR2 is YFSETQ. The CDR3 consists of 16 residues. Deletions cut 9 bases from V and 6 bases from J, with 26 bases between. For the CDR3, the DNA is TGCGCCACCTCCCAAGAGGGAAGCGGAGGTCTTGATACGCAGTATTTT. It specifies CATSQEGSGGLDTQYF.

This clonotype has ten or more counts. The chain has TRBV5-1 and TRBJ2-7; D is tentatively TRBD1 or TRBD2 (6 bases each). CDR1 SGHRS and CDR2 YFSETQ come from the germline V gene. The CDR3 totals 13 residues. V was shortened by 5 bases and J by 5 bases, with 14 bases between the two germline ends. The CDR3 DNA follows: TGCGCCAGCAGTCGCGAAAGGGGGGACGAGCAGTACTTC. Translating it yields CASSRERGDEQYF.